This T cell receptor beta chain was captured in a study of T-cell memory formation after mild COVID-19 (dated by TCRdb to the early 2020s). In terms of the full investigation: TCR sequence clusters from the two donors were largely donor specific. The cohort comprised two young, previously healthy adult volunteers, one female and one male. T-cell clones expanding and contracting after mild COVID-19 in two donors were tracked by longitudinal TCRalpha and TCRbeta repertoire sequencing.

With respect to this clonotype: Its antigen remains undetermined. Base qualities are not recorded, but no much larger clone differs from it by a single base.

PBMCs were isolated by Ficoll-Paque density gradient centrifugation. TCRdb names Illumina NovaSeq 6000 as the instrument used. TCRalpha and TCRbeta cDNA libraries were built by 5'RACE with constant-segment primers, adding sample barcodes and unique molecular identifiers. Trizol reagent was used to extract RNA from every sample. Library amplification was performed in two PCR steps, and a second sample barcode and Illumina TruSeq adapters were introduced in the second step. Sequencing of the libraries was done on an Illumina NovaSeq, producing 2 x 150 bp paired-end reads. In the original analysis: With migec v1.2.7, reads were demultiplexed and then collapsed into UMI-guided consensus sequences. Using mixcr v2.1.11, the UMI consensuses were aligned to TRA and TRB V and J templates and assembled into clonotypes. Expanded or contracted clonotypes were those called significant by both edgeR and NoisET, with noise models trained on biological replicates. For edgeR calls, a false discovery rate-adjusted p below 0.01 and a log2 fold-change threshold of 1 were applied. PCA with hierarchical clustering of max-normalized trajectories of the 1000 most abundant clonotypes was used as exploratory dynamics analysis. Separately sequenced CD4+ and CD8+ repertoires were used to assign a CD4 or CD8 phenotype to each responding clone. Starting from the raw public reads, TCRdb applied fastp trimming at Q25, assembled clones with MiXCR and retained in-frame beta chains. Rows are combined by CDR3 protein, so each entry shows the most common genes and DNA. These V and J calls originate from TCRdb's pipeline instead of the authors' own analysis. This sample comprises roughly 110,000 distinct CDR3 sequences, 12% of them detected only once. Approximately 30% of the sample is taken by the ten largest.

Beyond this particular receptor, the publication reports: The detection of some responding clones in pre-infection memory suggests that pre-existing cross-reactive memory T cells joined the SARS-CoV-2 response. Contracting CD4+ clones were found mainly in CM and EM memory subsets, while CD8+ clones were enriched in EMRA. Whether the second-wave clones peaking on day 37 were SARS-CoV-2 specific was not confirmed. Clones that contracted from day 15 to 85 showed balanced CD4/CD8 phenotypes, whereas a second wave of clones that expanded from day 15 to 37 leaned towards CD4+. The study covered only a couple of mild cases, and larger cohorts including severe cases with pre-infection samples were considered necessary.

Based on the germline V gene, the CDR1 and CDR2 sequences are SGHDT and YYEEEE. V was cut back by 6 bases and J by 0 bases, leaving a gap of 12 bases between them. The CDR3 runs 14 residues from the cysteine to the phenylalanine. The retained sequence is limited to the CDR3, 42 bases, with the frame set at the first base. The sequence was obtained from an adult woman who had mild COVID-19 (a few samples of this study predate the infection). The sample titles of this study are shuffled in the database, so cell type and time point are left out; the donor was told from shared clones. The sequencing input was PBMCs or a T cell subset sorted from them (not recorded which). This chain joins TRBV5-6 to TRBJ1-1; the D gene is possibly TRBD1, with 5 bases matching. CDR3 region: CASIAGPMNTEAFF. The nucleotide sequence is given as TGTGCCAGCATCGCGGGGCCAATGAACACTGAAGCTTTCTTT.